The T cell receptor beta chain under discussion was sequenced for a study of Ad26.COV2.S vaccination and SARS-CoV-2 variants. Background on the study: Recipients of Ad26.COV2.S got it intramuscularly, once or twice 56 days apart.

In the case of this clone: Its antigen is undetermined.

Treatment noted: approximately 18 received Ad26.COV2.S at low or high dose, single or two shots; roughly 5 received placebo; per-sample allocation not given. Sampling was performed 63 days after the first vaccine or placebo injection. In the vaccine, an Ad26 vector expressed the SARS-CoV-2 spike of the Wuhan strain. Overall study results and limits: Vaccine recipients posted higher spike-specific TCR breadth than their placebo counterparts.

The table came from immunoSEQ multiplex PCR; TCRdb's copy has only in-frame clones and leaves some out. The data hold hundreds of thousands of clones, with more than 80% observed a single time. This specimen consisted of peripheral blood, obtained in a trial of Ad26.COV2.S vaccine versus placebo. The clonotype comes from a person aged 18-65 years who received the Ad26.COV2.S COVID-19 vaccine or a placebo.

The CDR3 sequence: CASSLVVATTGGETQYF. In nucleotides, the CDR3 is TGTGCCAGCAGCTTGGTGGTAGCGACGACGGGAGGAGAGACCCAGTACTTC. This chain links TRBV5-4 with TRBJ2-5, with TRBD2 identical over 7 bases. Per the germline V gene, CDR1 is SGHNT and CDR2 is YYREEE (reference sequence). The CDR3 is 17 amino acids. V lost 0 bases and J lost 4; bases outside the gene matches: 12.